Following are 15 T cell receptor beta chains from one sample sequenced in a study of blood T cell repertoires in COVID-19. Assay: immunoSEQ multiplex PCR; the TCRdb copy retains only in-frame clones and omits some. The table has around 74,000 clones, about nine tenths seen once. Sequencing input: peripheral blood. The receptors were gathered from a woman older than 75 with active or convalescent COVID-19.

The chain employs TRBV10-3 and TRBJ1-6, with 8 bases fitting TRBD1. The junction had 6 bases not matched to a gene; V was cut back by 6 bases and J by 5 bases. The germline V gene has CDR1 ENHRY and CDR2 SYGVKD. The CDR3 extends over 15 amino acids. CDR3 bases: TGTGCCATCAGACAGGGGGACGGGAATAATTCACCCCTCCACTTT. Translating gives CAIRQGDGNNSPLHF.

The genes are TRBV23-1 and TRBJ2-3, with a tentative D call TRBD2 (7 bases). TRBV23-1 is sorted into the ORF group, with uncertain function. CDR3 length equals 17 residues. Trimming shortened V by 2 bases and J by 2 bases, and 17 bases separated the two germline ends. The chain's CDR3 is CASSQGWRGLSTDTQYF. As DNA, the CDR3 is TGCGCCAGCAGTCAAGGGTGGCGGGGGCTCTCCACAGATACGCAGTATTTT.

V gene TRBV6-6 combines with J gene TRBJ1-4, with 8 bases identical to TRBD1. Germline V CDR1 and CDR2: MNHNY, SVGAGI (reference sequence). Trimming removed 5 bases from V and 7 bases from J; junction bases left unmatched: 12. This CDR3 is built from 16 residues. CDR3 DNA: TGTGCCAGCAGTATAGGACAGGGCGGTAGGGGTGAAAAACTGTTTTTT. It encodes CASSIGQGGRGEKLFF.

The chain recombines TRBV28 with TRBJ1-3, with 7 bases lining up with TRBD1. There are 14 residues in the CDR3. Germline V gene sequence: CDR1 MDHEN, CDR2 SYDVKM. With 7 bases clipped from V and 3 bases from J, the junction kept 6 bases outside the gene matches. The CDR3 DNA follows: TGTGCCAGCACTAACAGGGGCGATGGAAACACCATATATTTT. Translating gives CASTNRGDGNTIYF. The full variable domain, its missing parts supplied by reference TRBV28 and TRBJ1-3, is DVKVTQSSRYLVKRTGEKVFLECVQDMDHENMFWYRQDPGLGLRLIYFSYDVKMKEKGDIPEGYSVSREKKERFSLILESASTNQTSMYLCASTNRGDGNTIYFGEGSWLTVV.

The chain carries TRBV11-2 and TRBJ2-7, with 8 bases identical to TRBD2. In germline, CDR1 is SGHAT, CDR2 FQNNGV. The CDR3 spans 15 residues. V lost 4 bases, J lost 1 base, and 6 bases stayed unmatched. CDR3 residues: CASSSRGLVSYEQYF. The CDR3, as DNA: TGTGCCAGCAGCTCCAGGGGACTAGTGTCCTACGAGCAGTACTTC.

The table lists this clone with a count of one. The rearrangement links TRBV28 to TRBJ1-1; D might be TRBD1 (6 bases). Deletions cut 1 base from V and 1 base from J, with 10 bases between. Looked up from germline, CDR1 is MDHEN and CDR2 is SYDVKM. The CDR3 has 15 amino acids. CDR3 in amino acids: CASSLFGGANTEAFF. The DNA of the CDR3 is TGTGCCAGCAGTTTATTCGGGGGGGCGAACACTGAAGCTTTCTTT.

This clone was seen a single time. The genes are TRBV7-6 and TRBJ1-6, with 7 bases matching TRBD1. The junction had 7 bases not matched to a gene; V was cut back by 5 bases and J by 3 bases. This CDR3 has 16 amino acids. CDR1 and CDR2 (germline): SGHVS, FNYEAQ. The CDR3 protein is CASSLQGGGYNSPLHF. DNA of the CDR3: TGTGCCAGCAGCCTCCAGGGGGGTGGCTATAATTCACCCCTCCACTTT.

This chain links TRBV27 with TRBJ2-2; 7 bases line up with TRBD2. CDR3 size: 16 residues. V dropped 7 bases and J dropped 2; count of bases not matched to a gene: 10. The germline V gene has CDR1 MNHEY and CDR2 SMNVEV (reference sequence). The CDR3 protein is CASTHSGLLNTGELFF. The CDR3 bases are TGTGCCAGCACTCACTCGGGACTATTAAACACCGGGGAGCTGTTTTTT.

The chain uses TRBV28 and TRBJ2-2; 14 nucleotides agree with TRBD2. The CDR3 runs 16 residues. V was clipped by 2 bases and J by 5 bases; unmatched bases: 1. Germline V lookup: CDR1 MDHEN, CDR2 SYDVKM. DNA for the CDR3: TGTGCCAGCAGTTTAAGGACTAGCGGGGGGACCGGGGAGCTGTTTTTT. This encodes CASSLRTSGGTGELFF.

The CDR3 is CASSLVYEQYF. The CDR3 nucleotides read TGTGCCAGCAGCTTAGTATACGAGCAGTACTTC. The chain combines TRBV11-2 with TRBJ2-7; no clear D. This CDR3 comprises 11 residues. Per germline, CDR1 SGHAT and CDR2 FQNNGV. Trimming removed 1 base from V and 4 bases from J, with 2 bases in between.

The V and J genes are TRBV9 and TRBJ1-2; D is possibly TRBD1 (5 bases). The CDR3 loop spans 14 amino acids. Germline CDR1 and CDR2: SGDLS and YYNGEE. The ends were cut back, 0 bases at V and 4 bases at J, with 10 bases in the middle. The CDR3 region has the DNA TGTGCCAGCAGCGTAGGGCAGGGTAGCTATGGCTACACCTTC. It encodes CASSVGQGSYGYTF.

The genes are TRBV9 and TRBJ1-4, with TRBD1 matching 7 bases. Per the germline V gene, CDR1 is SGDLS and CDR2 is YYNGEE. After removal of 0 bases from V and 5 bases from J, the junction contained 7 bases not matched to a gene. This CDR3 has 16 residues. The CDR3 sequence: CASSVDRGLGNEKLFF. The DNA for the CDR3 is TGTGCCAGCAGCGTAGATAGGGGGCTAGGGAATGAAAAACTGTTTTTT.

The J gene is TRBJ1-4, the V gene TRBV5-5, with 7 bases aligning to TRBD1. This CDR3 contains 15 residues. The trim removed 1 base at V and 6 bases at J, leaving 6 bases unmatched. Germline lookup yields CDR1 SGHKS and CDR2 YYEKEE (reference sequence). CDR3 loop: CASSLRGLGDEKLFF. CDR3 sequence (DNA): TGTGCCAGCAGCTTGAGGGGGCTGGGGGATGAAAAACTGTTTTTT.

V is TRBV6-2 or TRBV6-3 and J is TRBJ2-1; 9 nucleotides agree with TRBD2. The CDR3 runs 17 residues. V lost 4 bases, J lost 4 bases, and 11 bases stayed unmatched. The germline CDR1 and CDR2 sequences are MNHEY and SVGEGT. In DNA, the CDR3 is TGTGCCAGCAGTTTCATACGCCTGGCGGGGGGGTACAATGAGCAGTTCTTC. It translates to CASSFIRLAGGYNEQFF.

The chain carries TRBV7-3 and TRBJ2-7; 8 positions match TRBD1. The CDR3 runs 15 residues. J gave up 7 bases and V 5 bases, and 13 bases lay outside the gene matches. Germline V gene data show CDR1 as SGHTA and CDR2 as FQGTGA. Here the CDR3 reads CASSLRQGAGQEQYF. The CDR3 region has the DNA TGTGCCAGCAGCCTTCGTCAGGGGGCAGGTCAAGAGCAGTACTTC. Full variable domain (outside the CDR3, taken from reference TRBV7-3 and TRBJ2-7): GAGVSQTPSNKVTEKGKYVELRCDPISGHTALYWYRQSLGQGPEFLIYFQGTGAADDSGLPNDRFFAVRPEGSVSTLKIQRTERGDSAVYLCASSLRQGAGQEQYFGPGTRLTVT.